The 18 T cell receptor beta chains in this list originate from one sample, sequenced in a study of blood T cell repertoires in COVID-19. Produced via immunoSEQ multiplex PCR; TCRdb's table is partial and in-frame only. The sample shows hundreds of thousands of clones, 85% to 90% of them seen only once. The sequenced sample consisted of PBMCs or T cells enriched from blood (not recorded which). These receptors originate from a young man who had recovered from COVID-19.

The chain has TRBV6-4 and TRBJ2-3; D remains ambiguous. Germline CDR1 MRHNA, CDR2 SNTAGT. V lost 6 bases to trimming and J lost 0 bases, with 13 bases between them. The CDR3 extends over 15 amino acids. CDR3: CASRPLGVSTDTQYF. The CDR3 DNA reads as TGTGCCAGCAGACCCCTAGGAGTTAGCACAGATACGCAGTATTTT.

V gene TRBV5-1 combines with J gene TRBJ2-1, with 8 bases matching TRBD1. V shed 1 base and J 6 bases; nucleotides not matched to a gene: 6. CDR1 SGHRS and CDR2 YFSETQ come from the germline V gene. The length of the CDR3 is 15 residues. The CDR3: CASSLLQGEPNEQFF. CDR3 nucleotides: TGCGCCAGCAGCTTGTTACAGGGGGAGCCCAATGAGCAGTTCTTC.

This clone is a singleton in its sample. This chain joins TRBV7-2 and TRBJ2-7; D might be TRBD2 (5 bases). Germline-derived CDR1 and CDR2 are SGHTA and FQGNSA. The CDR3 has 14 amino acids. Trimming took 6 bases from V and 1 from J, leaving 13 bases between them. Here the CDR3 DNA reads TGTGCCAGCAGTTTCGCGGGTGGTTCCTACGAGCAGTACTTC. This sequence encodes CASSFAGGSYEQYF.

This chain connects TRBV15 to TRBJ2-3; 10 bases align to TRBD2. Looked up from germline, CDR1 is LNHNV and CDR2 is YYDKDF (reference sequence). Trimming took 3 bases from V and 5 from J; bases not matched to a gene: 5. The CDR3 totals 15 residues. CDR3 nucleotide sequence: TGTGCCACCAGCAGGCCGGGACTAGCGAAAGATACGCAGTATTTT. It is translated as CATSRPGLAKDTQYF.

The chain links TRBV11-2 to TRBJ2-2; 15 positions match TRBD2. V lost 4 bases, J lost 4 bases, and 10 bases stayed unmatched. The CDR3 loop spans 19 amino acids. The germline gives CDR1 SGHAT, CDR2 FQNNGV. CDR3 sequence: CASSWTSGRASGPTGELFF. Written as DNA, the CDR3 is TGTGCCAGCAGCTGGACTAGCGGGAGGGCCAGTGGTCCCACCGGGGAGCTGTTTTTT.

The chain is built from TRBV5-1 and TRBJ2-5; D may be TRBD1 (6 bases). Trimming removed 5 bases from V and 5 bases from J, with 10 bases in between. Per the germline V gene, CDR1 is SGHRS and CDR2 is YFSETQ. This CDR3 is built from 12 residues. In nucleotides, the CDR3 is TGCGCCAGCAGACAGGGAGACGAGACCCAGTACTTC. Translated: CASRQGDETQYF.

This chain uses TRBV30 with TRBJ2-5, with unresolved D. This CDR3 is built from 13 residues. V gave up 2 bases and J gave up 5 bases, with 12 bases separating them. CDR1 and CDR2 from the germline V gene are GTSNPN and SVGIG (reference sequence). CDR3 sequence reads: CAWSPLPSETQYF. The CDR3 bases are TGTGCCTGGAGTCCACTCCCCTCGGAGACCCAGTACTTC.

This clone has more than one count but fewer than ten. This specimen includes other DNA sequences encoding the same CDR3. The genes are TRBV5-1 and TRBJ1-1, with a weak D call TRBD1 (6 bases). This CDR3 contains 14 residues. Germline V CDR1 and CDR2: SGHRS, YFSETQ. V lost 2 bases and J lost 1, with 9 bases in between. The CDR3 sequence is CASSLQGTNTEAFF. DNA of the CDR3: TGCGCCAGCAGCTTACAGGGAACGAACACTGAAGCTTTCTTT.

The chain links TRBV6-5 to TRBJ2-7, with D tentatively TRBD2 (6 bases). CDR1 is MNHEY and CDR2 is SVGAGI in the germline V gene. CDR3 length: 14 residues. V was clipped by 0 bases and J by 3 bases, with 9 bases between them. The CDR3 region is CASSYSSGNYEQYF. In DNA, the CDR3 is TGTGCCAGCAGTTACTCTAGCGGCAACTACGAGCAGTACTTC.

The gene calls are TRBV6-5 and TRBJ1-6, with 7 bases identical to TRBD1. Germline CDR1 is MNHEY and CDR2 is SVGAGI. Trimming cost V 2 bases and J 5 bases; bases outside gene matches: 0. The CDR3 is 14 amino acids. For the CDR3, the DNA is TGTGCCAGCAGTTACGACAGGGATAATTCACCCCTCCACTTT. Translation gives CASSYDRDNSPLHF.

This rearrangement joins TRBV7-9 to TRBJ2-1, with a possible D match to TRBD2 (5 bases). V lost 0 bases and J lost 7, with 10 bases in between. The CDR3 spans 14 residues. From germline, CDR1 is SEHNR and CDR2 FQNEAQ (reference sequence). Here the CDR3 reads CASSLAGSRNEQFF. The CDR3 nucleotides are TGTGCCAGCAGCTTAGCAGGGAGTAGGAATGAGCAGTTCTTC.

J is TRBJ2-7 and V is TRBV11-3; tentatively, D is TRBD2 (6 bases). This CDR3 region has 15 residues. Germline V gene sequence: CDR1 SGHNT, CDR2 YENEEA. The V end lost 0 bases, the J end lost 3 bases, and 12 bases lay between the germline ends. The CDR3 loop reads CASSLDSRGIYEQYF. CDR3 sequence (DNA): TGTGCCAGCAGCTTAGACTCGCGGGGCATCTACGAGCAGTACTTC.

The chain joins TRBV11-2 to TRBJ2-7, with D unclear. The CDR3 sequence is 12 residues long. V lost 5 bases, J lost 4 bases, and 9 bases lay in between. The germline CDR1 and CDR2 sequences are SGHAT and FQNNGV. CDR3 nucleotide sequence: TGTGCCAGCAGCCAGGCCGAGTACGAGCAGTACTTC. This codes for CASSQAEYEQYF.

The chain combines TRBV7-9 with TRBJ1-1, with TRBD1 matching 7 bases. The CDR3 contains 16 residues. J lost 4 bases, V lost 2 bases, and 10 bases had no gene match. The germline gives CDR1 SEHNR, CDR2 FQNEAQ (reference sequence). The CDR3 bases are TGTGCCAGCAGCTTATTCGCGAGGGGGCAAGGCACTGAAGCTTTCTTT. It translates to CASSLFARGQGTEAFF.

The CDR3 sequence is CASTSLMGATNEKLFF. The CDR3 region has the DNA TGTGCCAGTACCTCACTTATGGGCGCAACTAATGAAAAACTGTTTTTT. This chain links TRBV19 with TRBJ1-4; no reliable D call. This CDR3 is built from 16 residues. V was trimmed by 7 bases and J by 0 bases, leaving 15 bases between them. Germline V gene lookup returns CDR1 LNHDA and CDR2 SQIVND (reference sequence).

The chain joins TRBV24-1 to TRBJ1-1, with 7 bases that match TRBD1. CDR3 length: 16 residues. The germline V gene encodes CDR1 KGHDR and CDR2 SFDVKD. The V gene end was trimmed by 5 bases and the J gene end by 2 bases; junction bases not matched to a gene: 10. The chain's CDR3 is CATSGTRTGDNTEAFF. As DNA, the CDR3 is TGTGCCACCAGTGGGACCCGGACAGGAGACAACACTGAAGCTTTCTTT.

CDR3 loop: CAITQGQGWEQYF. The CDR3 DNA is TGTGCCATCACCCAGGGGCAAGGATGGGAGCAGTACTTC. The V call is TRBV10-3, the J call TRBJ2-7; D may be TRBD1 (6 bases). Germline loops: CDR1 ENHRY, CDR2 SYGVKD. The V gene lost 7 bases and the J gene lost 7 bases, with 17 bases spanning the gap. The CDR3 extends over 13 amino acids.

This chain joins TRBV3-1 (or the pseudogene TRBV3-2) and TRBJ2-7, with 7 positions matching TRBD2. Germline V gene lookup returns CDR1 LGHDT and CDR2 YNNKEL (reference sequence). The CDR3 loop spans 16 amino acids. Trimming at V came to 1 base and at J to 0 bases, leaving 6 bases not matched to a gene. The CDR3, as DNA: TGTGCCAGCAGCCAAGTAGGAGCGGGAAGCTCCTACGAGCAGTACTTC. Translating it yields CASSQVGAGSSYEQYF.